This T cell receptor beta chain was recovered during a study of regulatory T cells in long-lasting Graves disease. Documented time point: persistent/refractory GD, antithyroid drugs over 5 years with positive TRAb. Generation of the TCR library employed RNA extracted from PBMCs. For TCR beta, libraries came from iRepertoire HTBI primers and Arm-PCR of CDR3 regions. Each CDR3 protein gets one entry after TCRdb re-called the multiplex PCR reads with MiXCR. Among fewer than 400,000 distinct CDR3 sequences listed, around a fifth were seen once. The CDR3 spans 13 residues. Per germline, CDR1 LGHDT and CDR2 YNNKEL (reference sequence). Trimming removed 2 bases from V and 7 bases from J, with 11 bases in between. This clonotype was detected only a few times.

This material consisted of peripheral blood mononuclear cells (PBMCs), taken when the disease was refractory, from a patient treated with antithyroid drugs. This TCR was recovered from a female donor with Graves disease. V is TRBV3-1 and J is TRBJ1-2, with a possible D match to TRBD1 (5 bases). The CDR3 DNA sequence: TGTGCCAGCAGCCAACAGAGCACAGGTGGCTACACCTTC. Its protein is CASSQQSTGGYTF.